This passage covers 20 T cell receptor beta chains from one sample sequenced in a study of patients and donors after allogeneic stem cell transplantation. Each CDR3 protein is one row after TCRdb ran MiXCR on the RT-PCR reads. The table shows about 960,000 distinct CDR3 sequences, with roughly 18% occurring only once. The sample taken for sequencing was blood, either unsorted or a sorted T cell fraction (not recorded which). These receptors came from a human donor who was either an allogeneic HSCT recipient or a stem cell or donor lymphocyte infusion donor (not recorded which). It is not recorded whose cells these are; they may come from a transplant donor.

This clonotype was observed a few times. This chain uses TRBV20-1 with TRBJ1-3, with D hard to call. There are 13 residues in the CDR3. Germline V gene sequence: CDR1 DFQATT, CDR2 SNEGSKA (reference sequence). V was clipped by 3 bases and J by 3 bases, with 9 bases between them. This CDR3 is CSASSVVGNTIYF. The CDR3 DNA sequence: TGCAGTGCTAGTAGTGTGGTTGGAAACACCATATATTTT.

Only a few counts were recorded for this clonotype. This chain links TRBV2 with TRBJ2-1; TRBD2 aligns across 13 bases. Germline CDR1 is SNHLY and CDR2 is FYNNEI. The CDR3 spans 15 residues. With V trimmed by 5 bases and J by 6 bases, 4 bases remained unmatched. CDR3 DNA sequence: TGTGCCAGCAGTAAACTAGCGGGGGGGCCCAATGAGCAGTTCTTC. Translation gives CASSKLAGGPNEQFF.

The CDR3 sequence: CATSGGVLAEAFF. For the CDR3, the DNA is TGTGCCACCAGTGGTGGGGTTTTGGCTGAAGCTTTCTTT. The chain combines TRBV24-1 with TRBJ1-1; D is undetermined. Germline V gives CDR1 KGHDR, CDR2 SFDVKD. This CDR3 region has 13 residues. The germline V and J ends were trimmed by 5 bases and 6 bases, with 12 bases remaining between them.

The chain joins TRBV11-2 to TRBJ2-5; D gene uncertain. The ends were cut back, 5 bases at V and 5 bases at J, with 18 bases in the middle. The CDR3 consists of 15 residues. Looked up from germline, CDR1 is SGHAT and CDR2 is FQNNGV. The CDR3 is CASSTWTDLEETQYF. CDR3 DNA: TGTGCCAGCAGCACATGGACGGATTTGGAGGAGACCCAGTACTTC.

This clonotype was found many times. This sequence joins TRBV9 and TRBJ1-2; weak D call: TRBD1 (5 bases). The germline V gene encodes CDR1 SGDLS and CDR2 YYNGEE. The CDR3 covers 14 residues. V lost 2 bases and J 9 bases, leaving 17 bases between the germline ends. The CDR3 nucleotides read TGTGCCAGCAGCGTGGGCGAGAGGGGCGCGAGCTACACCTTC. Amino acid sequence: CASSVGERGASYTF.

This clonotype was seen more than once but under ten times. The J gene is TRBJ2-7, the V gene TRBV7-2; no reliable D call. V lost 8 bases and J 2 bases, leaving 16 bases between the germline ends. CDR1 is SGHTA and CDR2 is FQGNSA in the germline V gene. This CDR3 contains 14 residues. The CDR3 protein is CASGQDPNPYEQYF. For the CDR3, the DNA is TGTGCCAGCGGTCAGGACCCAAACCCCTACGAGCAGTACTTC. The variable domain in full, completed from reference TRBV7-2 and TRBJ2-7, reads GAGVSQSPSNKVTEKGKDVELRCDPISGHTALYWYRQSLGQGLEFLIYFQGNSAPDKSGLPSDRFSAERTGGSVSTLTIQRTQQEDSAVYLCASGQDPNPYEQYFGPGTRLTVT.

The chain links TRBV9 to TRBJ2-2; 7 bases map to TRBD1. Germline V lookup: CDR1 SGDLS, CDR2 YYNGEE. The CDR3 is made up of 16 amino acids. The junction had 7 bases not matched to a gene; V was cut back by 0 bases and J by 5 bases. The CDR3 DNA reads as TGTGCCAGCAGCGTAGTGACAGGGCTTCGGACCGGGGAGCTGTTTTTT. This gives the protein CASSVVTGLRTGELFF.

CDR3 loop: CASSPLPPGLASYEQYF. In DNA, the CDR3 is TGTGCCAGCAGCCCCCTACCGCCGGGACTAGCGTCTTACGAGCAGTACTTC. The rearrangement joins TRBV3-1 to TRBJ2-7; 10 nucleotides align to TRBD2. The CDR3 sequence is 17 residues long. V dropped 4 bases and J dropped 4; count of bases not matched to a gene: 13. CDR1 LGHDT and CDR2 YNNKEL come from the germline V gene (reference sequence).

The chain links TRBV20-1 to TRBJ2-6; weak D call: TRBD2 (6 bases). The CDR3 has 13 amino acids. Germline V gene lookup returns CDR1 DFQATT and CDR2 SNEGSKA (reference sequence). V was clipped by 5 bases and J by 8 bases, with 13 bases between them. The CDR3 reads CSAPSGTPNVLTF. CDR3 sequence (DNA): TGCAGTGCTCCTTCCGGGACTCCCAACGTCCTGACTTTC.

The rearrangement links TRBV12-3 or TRBV12-4 to TRBJ2-7, with D perhaps matching TRBD1 (5 bases). The V gene lost 3 bases and the J gene lost 4 bases, with 13 bases spanning the gap. This CDR3 is built from 14 residues. The CDR3 loop is CASSFRAPKYEQYF. CDR3 in DNA: TGTGCCAGCAGTTTCAGGGCTCCTAAGTACGAGCAGTACTTC.

The chain employs TRBV6-1 and TRBJ2-7; tentatively, D is TRBD1 (5 bases). Germline V lookup: CDR1 MNHNS, CDR2 SASEGT. The V end lost 7 bases, the J end lost 0 bases, and 13 bases lay between the germline ends. The CDR3 has 14 amino acids. The DNA for the CDR3 is TGTGCCAGCAACCCCCAGGGCTCCTCCTACGAGCAGTACTTC. Protein product: CASNPQGSSYEQYF.

A few counts support this clonotype. This chain uses TRBV2 with TRBJ2-2; either TRBD1 or TRBD2 may fit D (7 bases each). The CDR3 consists of 14 residues. Trimming left V 8 bases short and J 1 base short, with 11 bases between. Germline V gives CDR1 SNHLY, CDR2 FYNNEI. The CDR3 region is CASGRGRNTGELFF. The CDR3 DNA is TGTGCCAGCGGGAGGGGGCGGAACACCGGGGAGCTGTTTTTT.

V usage is TRBV7-9 and J usage is TRBJ1-4; D ambiguous. There are 15 residues in the CDR3. Germline CDR1 is SEHNR and CDR2 is FQNEAQ (reference sequence). Trimming took 5 bases from V and 6 from J, leaving 16 bases between them. CDR3 amino acids: CASSIGRRLDEKLFF. In DNA form, the CDR3 reads TGTGCCAGCAGCATCGGTCGAAGGTTGGATGAAAAACTGTTTTTT.

This clonotype was seen only a few times. The chain carries TRBV20-1 and TRBJ2-5; 8 positions agree with TRBD1. The J segment lost 9 bases and the V segment lost 0 bases, leaving 15 bases of the junction unmatched. Germline assignment: CDR1 DFQATT and CDR2 SNEGSKA (reference sequence). The CDR3 consists of 16 residues. This CDR3 reads CSAREARQGPHVAQYF. CDR3 nucleotide sequence: TGCAGTGCTAGAGAGGCCCGACAGGGGCCCCACGTGGCCCAGTACTTC.

The V gene is TRBV5-1, the J gene TRBJ2-4; TRBD1 matches 7 bases. Germline trimming cut 7 bases from V and 1 base from J; bases unmatched to any gene: 5. Germline lookup yields CDR1 SGHRS and CDR2 YFSETQ. This CDR3 has 14 amino acids. The CDR3 here is CASRQGYAKNIQYF. In nucleotides, the CDR3 is TGCGCCAGCCGACAGGGTTACGCCAAAAACATTCAGTACTTC.

This chain uses TRBV11-2 with TRBJ1-2, with 7 bases lining up with TRBD1. The V gene end was trimmed by 1 base and the J gene end by 7 bases; junction bases not matched to a gene: 6. Germline V gene data show CDR1 as SGHAT and CDR2 as FQNNGV. The CDR3 contains 14 residues. CDR3 protein: CASSLVPTGSGYTF. In DNA, the CDR3 is TGTGCCAGCAGCTTAGTCCCGACAGGGTCTGGCTACACCTTC. Using reference TRBV11-2 and TRBJ1-2 for the parts outside the CDR3, the full variable domain is EAGVAQSPRYKIIEKRQSVAFWCNPISGHATLYWYQQILGQGPKLLIQFQNNGVVDDSQLPKDRFSAERLKGVDSTLKIQPAKLEDSAVYLCASSLVPTGSGYTFGSGTRLTVV.

This clonotype was found a few times. The J gene is TRBJ2-5, the V gene TRBV5-5; the match to TRBD2 covers 11 bases. V trimming: 4 bases; J trimming: 5 bases; junction bases outside the gene matches: 16. The V gene's germline CDR1 is SGHKS and CDR2 YYEKEE (reference sequence). This CDR3 has 18 residues. The DNA for the CDR3 is TGTGCCAGCAGCACTCTGACTAGCGGGGCTTTCCCGGGGGAGACCCAGTACTTC. Translated: CASSTLTSGAFPGETQYF.

The V call is TRBV20-1, the J call TRBJ2-7; D remains unclear. This CDR3 comprises 13 residues. Germline CDR1 and CDR2: DFQATT and SNEGSKA (reference sequence). The V end lost 3 bases, the J end lost 5 bases, and 14 bases lay between the germline ends. This CDR3 reads CSASRGRGNEQYF. As DNA, the CDR3 is TGCAGTGCTAGTCGTGGGCGCGGAAACGAGCAGTACTTC.

This clonotype occurred many times. CDR3 nucleotide sequence: TGCGCCAGCAGGCCTAGCGGGGGGTACAATGAGCAGTTCTTC. This gives the protein CASRPSGGYNEQFF. The rearrangement uses TRBV5-1 and TRBJ2-1; 11 bases map to TRBD2. Germline V CDR1 and CDR2: SGHRS, YFSETQ. With 5 bases clipped from V and 4 bases from J, the junction kept 2 bases outside the gene matches. The CDR3 is 14 amino acids.

This clonotype turned up a few times. V usage is TRBV29-1 and J usage is TRBJ1-1; D is unresolved. In germline, CDR1 is SQVTM, CDR2 ANQGSEA. V was shortened by 5 bases and J by 4 bases, with 14 bases between the two germline ends. This CDR3 region has 13 residues. The CDR3: CSVSMASGTEAFF. The CDR3 nucleotides read TGCAGCGTTTCCATGGCCTCGGGCACTGAAGCTTTCTTT.